The entry below describes one TCR beta chain. Each CDR3 protein is one row after TCRdb ran MiXCR on the reads. This sample has 250,000 or so distinct CDR3 sequences; 17% occur once, and the top ten carry 40% to 55%. The sample belongs to a study of T cell repertoires in cytomegalovirus infection. Germline-derived CDR1 and CDR2 are DFQATT and SNEGSKA (reference sequence). J was trimmed by 0 bases and V by 0 bases; bases with no gene match: 8. This CDR3 has 17 residues. Sequenced material: CD8+ T cells from PBMCs. J is TRBJ1-1 and V is TRBV20-1, with 9 bases aligning to TRBD1. This clonotype was sampled from a human donor in good health (CMV status not recorded). Some clones in this sample may be carry-over from other donors' samples. CDR3 DNA: TGCAGTGCTAGAGATCGTCGAGGACAGGGGCTGAACACTGAAGCTTTCTTT. Its protein is CSARDRRGQGLNTEAFF.